These T cell receptor beta chains were read from a single sample in a study of early T cells in non-severe SARS-CoV-2 infection. MiXCR, run by TCRdb on the 5' RACE reads, gives a single entry per CDR3 protein. The sample shows 25,000 to 35,000 distinct CDR3 sequences, roughly 5.4% of them seen only once. The sequenced sample was whole blood. The receptors were sampled from an adult who was a healthcare worker with PCR-confirmed SARS-CoV-2 infection or an uninfected control (not recorded which). CDR3s include the opening cysteine and the closing phenylalanine or tryptophan. Each record gives: V gene, D gene, clone size, J gene, CDR3 protein, CDR3 DNA. The D gene is left open where the match is weak. Clone size appears in some rows only: once, few, many, or a class for an expanded clone.

TRBV7-6	-	many	TRBJ2-2	CASSLLGESHTGELFF	TGTGCCAGCAGCTTACTCGGTGAATCGCACACCGGGGAGCTGTTTTTT
TRBV28	TRBD1	many	TRBJ2-5	CASSDRGRIETQYF	TGTGCCAGCAGCGACAGGGGGCGGATAGAGACCCAGTACTTC
TRBV29-1	-	many	TRBJ2-2	CSVEGRVGNTGELFF	TGCAGCGTTGAAGGGCGAGTGGGGAACACCGGGGAGCTGTTTTTT
TRBV11-2	TRBD2	many	TRBJ2-6	CASRQLAGRPRGSSGANVLTF	TGTGCCAGCAGACAACTAGCGGGAAGACCTAGAGGATCCTCTGGGGCCAACGTCCTGACTTTC
TRBV5-5	TRBD1	many	TRBJ2-3	CASSWNRGYITSDTQYF	TGTGCCAGCAGCTGGAACAGGGGCTACATCACGTCCGATACGCAGTATTTT
TRBV19	TRBD1	-	TRBJ2-1	CASSPWTGPSFNEQFF	TGTGCCAGTAGTCCGTGGACAGGGCCCTCTTTCAATGAGCAGTTCTTC
TRBV6-1	-	many	TRBJ1-5	CASSDQGYSNQPQHF	TGTGCCAGCAGTGATCAGGGTTATAGCAATCAGCCCCAGCATTTT
TRBV11-2	-	many	TRBJ2-7	CASSSAGTFYEQYF	TGTGCCAGCAGCTCCGCAGGGACTTTCTACGAGCAGTACTTC
TRBV6-1	-	few	TRBJ2-7	CASSEVGQLSYEQYF	TGTGCCAGCAGTGAAGTCGGGCAGTTGTCCTACGAGCAGTACTTC
TRBV7-2	-	many	TRBJ1-4	CASSSRSSNEKLFF	TGTGCCAGCAGCTCCCGCTCAAGTAATGAAAAACTGTTTTTT
TRBV29-1	TRBD2	many	TRBJ2-5	CSVRLASTPQETQYF	TGCAGCGTAAGACTAGCGTCCACCCCGCAGGAGACCCAGTACTTC
TRBV6-4	-	many	TRBJ2-3	CASSAAVTDTQYF	TGTGCCAGCAGTGCGGCAGTTACAGATACGCAGTATTTT
TRBV27	-	-	TRBJ2-3	CASRPLPGIATDTQYF	TGTGCCAGCAGACCCCTCCCCGGGATCGCCACAGATACGCAGTATTTT
TRBV7-8	-	many	TRBJ2-2	CASSSTSISRASNTGELFF	TGTGCCAGCAGTTCTACCTCGATCAGTAGGGCATCGAACACCGGGGAGCTGTTTTTT
TRBV6-7	TRBD1	many	TRBJ2-6	CAGPDGQESSGANVLTF	TGTGCCGGCCCAGACGGACAGGAAAGCTCTGGGGCCAACGTCCTGACTTTC
TRBV12-3/TRBV12-4	TRBD1	many	TRBJ2-5	CASRGQGGETQYF	TGTGCCAGCAGGGGACAGGGAGGAGAGACCCAGTACTTC
TRBV12-2	-	many	TRBJ2-1	CASRFHSGPGGHEQFF	TGTGCAAGTCGCTTCCACTCGGGACCCGGGGGTCATGAGCAGTTCTTC
TRBV5-6	-	many	TRBJ1-5	CASSPGQSNQPQHF	TGTGCCAGCAGCCCGGGACAATCCAATCAGCCCCAGCATTTT
TRBV7-9	TRBD2	many	TRBJ2-5	CASSFKGSGRIVETQYF	TGTGCCAGCAGCTTCAAGGGTAGCGGGAGGATCGTAGAGACCCAGTACTTC
TRBV4-1	TRBD2	few	TRBJ2-2	CASSQEGFSGSMGGELFF	TGCGCCAGCAGCCAAGAAGGTTTCAGCGGGAGTATGGGCGGGGAGCTGTTTTTT
TRBV12-3/TRBV12-4	-	many	TRBJ2-7	CASSFTRSEQYF	TGTGCCAGCAGTTTTACCAGGTCAGAGCAGTACTTC
TRBV6-1	-	many	TRBJ2-5	CASSESSALQETQYF	TGTGCCAGCAGTGAATCTTCAGCATTACAAGAGACCCAGTACTTC
TRBV18	TRBD1	many	TRBJ1-1	CASSPKPGTGVGSEAFF	TGTGCCAGCTCACCCAAACCTGGGACAGGGGTAGGATCTGAAGCTTTCTTT
TRBV20-1	TRBD1	many	TRBJ2-7	CSARYRDRDGYEQYF	TGCAGTGCTAGGTACCGGGACAGGGATGGCTACGAGCAGTACTTC